The entry below describes one TCR beta chain. Its cognate antigen is unknown. Time point indicated: week 5, during vaccination. Each vaccine dose was 300 ug of mutant IDH1 20-mer peptide, with topical imiquimod. The sample comes from a study of a mutant IDH1 vaccine in newly diagnosed glioma. Study-level background: Vaccination was launched 4-6 weeks after radiotherapy alone, or with temozolomide cycles. Mean patient age was around 40 years; approximately 60% were male and around 40% female. Therapy received beforehand was radiotherapy, temozolomide, or both, with most patients given both. Study conclusions and caveats: Apparently unrelated to pseudoprogression were changes in the top peripheral T cell clonotypes.

V was pared by 4 bases and J by 4 bases, with 26 bases between. Germline V gives CDR1 SGDLS, CDR2 YYNGEE. The CDR3 covers 18 residues. The protocol was immunoSEQ multiplex PCR, while the TCRdb copy is restricted to in-frame clones and leaves out a portion. This table holds roughly 72,000 clones, roughly 90% found once. The receptor was isolated from a woman aged 45-65 years with glioma. This chain links TRBV9 with TRBJ1-2, with unresolved D. The sample consisted of PBMCs, taken from a glioma patient whose treatment included an IDH1 peptide vaccine. Here the CDR3 reads CASSSSIEQDSFFYGYTF. DNA of the CDR3: TGTGCCAGCAGCTCTTCAATTGAGCAGGATAGCTTCTTCTATGGCTACACCTTC.